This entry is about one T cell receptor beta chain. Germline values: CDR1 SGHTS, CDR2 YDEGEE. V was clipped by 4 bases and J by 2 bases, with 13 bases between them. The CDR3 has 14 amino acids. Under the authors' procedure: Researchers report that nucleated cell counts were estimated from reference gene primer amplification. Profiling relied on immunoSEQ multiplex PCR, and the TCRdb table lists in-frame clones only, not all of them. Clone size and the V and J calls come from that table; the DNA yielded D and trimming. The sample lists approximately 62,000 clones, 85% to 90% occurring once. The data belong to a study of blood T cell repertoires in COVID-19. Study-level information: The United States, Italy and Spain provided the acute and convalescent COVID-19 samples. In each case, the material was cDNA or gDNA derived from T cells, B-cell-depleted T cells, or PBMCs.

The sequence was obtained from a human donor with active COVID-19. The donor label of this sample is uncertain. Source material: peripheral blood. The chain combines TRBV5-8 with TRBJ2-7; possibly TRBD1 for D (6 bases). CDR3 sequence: CASSLDSLPYEQYF. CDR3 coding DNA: TGTGCCAGCAGCCTGGACAGTCTACCCTACGAGCAGTACTTC.